This T cell receptor (beta chain) is drawn from a study of T cells in tuberculosis. Repertoires were generated with immunoSEQ multiplex PCR, while TCRdb's copy carries only in-frame clones and drops some. The sample consists of about 7,700 clones, roughly 94% of them appearing once. This CDR3 contains 14 residues. Germline loops: CDR1 SGHDT, CDR2 YYEEEE. Trimming cost V 4 bases and J 5 bases, with 15 bases left between them. The source of this sequence is an adult with tuberculosis. The chain combines TRBV5-6 with TRBJ1-2; TRBD1 is a possible D gene (6 bases). The sequenced sample was PBMCs. The CDR3 DNA follows: TGTGCCAGCAGCCAGGACAGATGGGGATATGGCTACACCTTC. It yields the protein CASSQDRWGYGYTF.